This T cell receptor beta chain comes out of a study of T cell responses to AZD1222 COVID-19 vaccine. Study observations and caveats: The CD4 TCRs associated with vaccination extended across spike and predominated at 160-218 and 743-854. Repertoires were obtained only post-peak T cell response. Two AZD1222 administrations were followed by greater Spike-specific TCR breadth and depth. Only five to seven AZD1222 recipients were seropositive at baseline.

TCRdb's copy holds only in-frame clones and misses some; the assay was immunoSEQ multiplex PCR. The data show about 120,000 clones, about 92% seen once. CDR1 MNHEY and CDR2 SVGEGT come from the germline V gene. V was shortened by 7 bases and J by 5 bases, with 11 bases between the two germline ends. The CDR3 runs to 13 residues. A remark on this clone: Antigen unknown.

The receptor was isolated from an adult in good health. Here the sequenced sample was peripheral blood, taken on day 0 of AZD1222 vaccination. This sequence joins TRBV6-2 or TRBV6-3 and TRBJ2-2; D remains unclear. The CDR3 is CASKYSGTGELFF. The DNA for the CDR3 is TGTGCCAGCAAGTACTCCGGGACCGGGGAGCTGTTTTTT.